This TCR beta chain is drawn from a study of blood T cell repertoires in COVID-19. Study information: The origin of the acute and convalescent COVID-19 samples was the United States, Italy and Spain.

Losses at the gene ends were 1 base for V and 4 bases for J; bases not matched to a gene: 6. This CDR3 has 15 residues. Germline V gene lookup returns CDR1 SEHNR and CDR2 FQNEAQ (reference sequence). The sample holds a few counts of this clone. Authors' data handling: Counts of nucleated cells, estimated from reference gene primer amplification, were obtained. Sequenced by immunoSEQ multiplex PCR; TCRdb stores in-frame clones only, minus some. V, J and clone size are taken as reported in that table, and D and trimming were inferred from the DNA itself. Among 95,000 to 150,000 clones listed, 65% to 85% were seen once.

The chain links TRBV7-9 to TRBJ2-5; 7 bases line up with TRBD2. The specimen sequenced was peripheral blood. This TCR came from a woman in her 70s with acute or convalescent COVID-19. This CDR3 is CASSLVASGIETQYF. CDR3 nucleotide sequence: TGTGCCAGCAGCTTAGTAGCTAGCGGAATAGAGACCCAGTACTTC. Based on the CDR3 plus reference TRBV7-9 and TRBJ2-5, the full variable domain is DTGVSQNPRHKITKRGQNVTFRCDPISEHNRLYWYRQTLGQGPEFLTYFQNEAQLEKSRLLSDRFSAERPKGSFSTLEIQRTEQGDSAMYLCASSLVASGIETQYFGPGTRLLVL.